The source of this TCR beta chain is a study of shared clonotypes between healthy human individuals. V lost 6 bases and J lost 7, with 18 bases in between. This CDR3 contains 15 residues. CDR1 is MDHEN and CDR2 is SYDVKM in the germline V gene. Those who donated were healthy HIV-negative adults, with no recent acute infections or vaccinations reported. At deep level, the assay was performed. Per the study methods: Junction-only immunoSEQ sequences carried no quality scores, so filtering differed. Sequencing used immunoSEQ multiplex PCR; TCRdb keeps in-frame clones, though not all of them. V and J calls and clone size are copied from that table; D and trimming were computed from the DNA. The sample contains about 2.3 million clones, over 85% of which appear only once.

Sequences were obtained from naive CD4+ T cells from PBMCs. Subset described: CD45RA+ positively selected. This TCR was sampled from a man between 18 and 29 years old in good health. Some clones in this sample may be carry-over from other donors' samples. The chain couples TRBV28 to TRBJ1-4; D remains unclear. The CDR3 DNA is TGTGCCAGCAGACCCATTGCCGTGCTGGGTGAAAAACTGTTTTTT. It translates to CASRPIAVLGEKLFF.